The 9 T cell receptor beta chains below all came from one sample that was sequenced in a study of CD8 T cells in Susac syndrome. Random hexamers were used to reverse transcribe an amount of roughly 0.45 to 1 ug RNA. TCRdb independently ran MiXCR on the immunoSEQ multiplex PCR reads; one entry per CDR3 protein. The profile shows 150,000 or so distinct CDR3 sequences, approximately 96% of them singletons. Sequenced material: CD4+ T cells from PBMCs. The receptors shown here come from a human donor with Susac syndrome.

This clonotype is a singleton in its sample. The chain combines TRBV5-1 with TRBJ1-1, with D unclear. CDR1 is SGHRS, CDR2 YFSETQ, per germline. Trimming shortened V by 2 bases and J by 8 bases, and 10 bases separated the two germline ends. The CDR3 totals 12 residues. CDR3 bases: TGCGCCAGCAGCTTTCCGGGAGGAGAAGCTTTCTTT. Its translation: CASSFPGGEAFF.

The chain couples TRBV29-1 to TRBJ1-4; tentatively, D is TRBD1 (5 bases). Trimming removed 7 bases at V and 7 bases at J, with 13 bases between. Looked up from germline, CDR1 is SQVTM and CDR2 is ANQGSEA. The CDR3 is 12 residues long. CDR3 protein: CSATGSGEKLFF. CDR3 bases: TGCAGCGCCACAGGTTCAGGTGAAAAACTGTTTTTT.

V gene TRBV29-1 combines with J gene TRBJ2-2; the match to TRBD1 covers 8 bases. Germline V lookup: CDR1 SQVTM, CDR2 ANQGSEA. The CDR3 sequence is 16 residues long. After removal of 4 bases from V and 2 bases from J, the junction contained 9 bases not matched to a gene. CDR3 sequence: CSVADSTGVNTGELFF. In DNA, the CDR3 is TGCAGCGTTGCTGACTCGACAGGGGTTAACACCGGGGAGCTGTTTTTT.

This chain uses TRBV12-3 or TRBV12-4 with TRBJ1-5; D might be TRBD1 (5 bases). With 4 bases removed from V and 8 bases from J, the gap between germline ends came to 15 bases. This CDR3 has 14 amino acids. CDR3 sequence (DNA): TGTGCCAGCAGTTCTCGGGCACCGGGGGAGCCCCAGCATTTT. It specifies CASSSRAPGEPQHF.

The chain links TRBV14 to TRBJ2-7; tentative D call: TRBD1 (6 bases). The CDR3 covers 14 residues. V shed 0 bases and J shed 2 bases, with 8 bases lying between them. Per germline, CDR1 SGHDN and CDR2 FVKESK. CDR3 in DNA: TGTGCCAGCAGCCAAGACAGGGGTCCCTACGAGCAGTACTTC. It yields the protein CASSQDRGPYEQYF.

This chain connects TRBV12-3 or TRBV12-4 to TRBJ2-1; the match to TRBD2 covers 9 bases. The CDR3 consists of 17 residues. J gave up 2 bases and V 4 bases, and 9 bases lay outside the gene matches. The CDR3 DNA reads as TGTGCCAGCAGTTGGGTAGCGGGGGTCGATACCTACAATGAGCAGTTCTTC. Translating it yields CASSWVAGVDTYNEQFF.

V gene TRBV5-4 combines with J gene TRBJ2-5; no definite D call. Looked up from germline, CDR1 is SGHNT and CDR2 is YYREEE (reference sequence). V was cut by 3 bases and J by 1 base, with 7 bases left in between. The CDR3 totals 13 residues. The CDR3 nucleotides are TGTGCCAGCAGCTGGACCTCCCAAGAGACCCAGTACTTC. Residues: CASSWTSQETQYF.

The V gene is TRBV20-1, the J gene TRBJ2-1; 8 bases fit TRBD2. Trimming at V came to 5 bases and at J to 8 bases, leaving 8 bases not matched to a gene. The CDR3 length is 13 residues. Germline V lookup: CDR1 DFQATT, CDR2 SNEGSKA (reference sequence). The CDR3 region is CSAPSGPGYEQFF. CDR3 DNA sequence: TGCAGTGCTCCTAGCGGGCCGGGGTATGAGCAGTTCTTC.

The J gene is TRBJ2-5, the V gene TRBV4-1, with 14 bases aligning to TRBD2. The CDR3 covers 18 residues. Per germline, CDR1 MGHRA and CDR2 YSYEKL. V trimming: 2 bases; J trimming: 5 bases; junction bases outside the gene matches: 10. The chain's CDR3 is CASSQIRARTSGGETQYF. CDR3 DNA: TGCGCCAGCAGCCAAATTAGAGCGAGGACTAGCGGGGGGGAGACCCAGTACTTC.